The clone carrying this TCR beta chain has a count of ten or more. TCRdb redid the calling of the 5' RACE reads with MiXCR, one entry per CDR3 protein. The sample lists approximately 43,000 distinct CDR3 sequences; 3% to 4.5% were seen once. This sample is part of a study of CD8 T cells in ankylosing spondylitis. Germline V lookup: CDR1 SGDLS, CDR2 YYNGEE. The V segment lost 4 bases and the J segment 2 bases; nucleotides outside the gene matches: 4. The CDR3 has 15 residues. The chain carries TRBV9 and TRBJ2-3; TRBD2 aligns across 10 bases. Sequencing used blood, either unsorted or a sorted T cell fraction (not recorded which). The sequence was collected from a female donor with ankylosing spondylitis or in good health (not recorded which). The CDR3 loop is CASSLAGVSTDTQYF. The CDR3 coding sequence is TGTGCCAGCAGCCTAGCGGGGGTTTCCACAGATACGCAGTATTTT.